The 22 T cell receptor beta chains below come from one sample, sequenced in a study of CD8 T cells in Susac syndrome. Reverse transcription of 0.5 to 1 ug RNA was carried out with random hexamers. TCRdb reprocessed the immunoSEQ multiplex PCR reads with MiXCR, giving one entry per CDR3 protein. Among approximately 90,000 distinct CDR3 sequences, 85% to 95% were seen once, and the ten largest hold around 0.3%. The specimen was CD8+ T cells from PBMCs. The receptors were sampled from a human donor in good health.

The genes are TRBV5-1 and TRBJ2-5, with D perhaps matching TRBD1 or TRBD2 (5 bases each). Trimming stripped 5 bases from V and 0 bases from J, with 17 bases between. In germline, CDR1 is SGHRS, CDR2 YFSETQ. This CDR3 comprises 16 residues. As DNA, the CDR3 is TGCGCCAGCAGACAACGGGACGCTCAGTACCAAGAGACCCAGTACTTC. Its translation: CASRQRDAQYQETQYF. Full variable domain (rest looked up from reference TRBV5-1 and TRBJ2-5): KAGVTQTPRYLIKTRGQQVTLSCSPISGHRSVSWYQQTPGQGLQFLFEYFSETQRNKGNFPGRFSGRQFSNSRSEMNVSTLELGDSALYLCASRQRDAQYQETQYFGPGTRLLVL.

This sequence joins TRBV30 and TRBJ2-7, with 8 bases aligning to TRBD1. CDR1 is GTSNPN, CDR2 SVGIG, per germline (reference sequence). The CDR3 covers 11 residues. The J segment lost 3 bases and the V segment lost 5 bases, leaving 0 bases of the junction unmatched. The CDR3 DNA sequence: TGTGCCTGGGGACAGGGCTACGAGCAGTACTTC. Translation gives CAWGQGYEQYF.

This CDR3 reads CASSLGQGAFDTEAFF. CDR3 DNA sequence: TGTGCCAGCAGCCTGGGACAGGGGGCTTTCGACACTGAAGCTTTCTTT. The chain employs TRBV7-3 and TRBJ1-1, with 12 nucleotides matching TRBD1. This CDR3 contains 16 residues. CDR1 and CDR2 from the germline V gene are SGHTA and FQGTGA. V was pared by 5 bases and J by 3 bases, with 7 bases of the junction left unmatched.

The chain carries TRBV4-2 and TRBJ2-1, with 11 bases lining up with TRBD2. The CDR3 runs 16 residues. Germline V lookup: CDR1 LGHNA, CDR2 YNFKEQ. V was pared by 2 bases and J by 5 bases, with 5 bases of the junction left unmatched. CDR3 DNA: TGTGCCAGCAGCCAATGGGGACTAGCGGTCGACAATGAGCAGTTCTTC. Its protein is CASSQWGLAVDNEQFF.

This rearrangement joins TRBV19 to TRBJ1-1, with unresolved D. From germline, CDR1 is LNHDA and CDR2 SQIVND (reference sequence). The germline V and J ends were trimmed by 11 bases and 1 base, with 11 bases remaining between them. The CDR3 spans 12 residues. The CDR3 DNA sequence: TGTGCCTCGAAAGACCCGAACACTGAAGCTTTCTTT. The encoded protein is CASKDPNTEAFF.

V and J are TRBV6-5 and TRBJ2-2; tentative D call: TRBD1 (6 bases). Deletions cut 8 bases from V and 4 bases from J, with 17 bases between. The CDR3 sequence is 15 residues long. Germline lookup yields CDR1 MNHEY and CDR2 SVGAGI. The CDR3 DNA is TGTGCCAGCGGCGAAACCGGACAGTCCACCGGGGAGCTGTTTTTT. Encoded protein: CASGETGQSTGELFF.

The chain links TRBV12-3 or TRBV12-4 to TRBJ1-6; 11 positions agree with TRBD1. V shed 3 bases and J 9 bases; nucleotides not matched to a gene: 1. This CDR3 has 14 amino acids. The CDR3 DNA reads as TGTGCCAGCAGTTTTGGGACAGGGGGTTCACCCCTCCACTTT. Translating gives CASSFGTGGSPLHF.

The chain joins TRBV6-1 to TRBJ2-3; 7 nucleotides match TRBD2. CDR1 is MNHNS, CDR2 SASEGT, per germline. J gave up 2 bases and V 1 base, and 3 bases lay outside the gene matches. CDR3 length: 15 residues. DNA of the CDR3: TGTGCCAGCAGTGAAGGGCTAGCGGACACAGATACGCAGTATTTT. Encoded protein: CASSEGLADTDTQYF.

The V gene is TRBV13, the J gene TRBJ2-5, with TRBD2 matching over 8 bases. V was clipped by 3 bases and J by 5 bases; unmatched bases: 8. Germline lookup yields CDR1 PRHDT and CDR2 FYEKMQ (reference sequence). The CDR3 runs to 15 residues. The CDR3 sequence is CASSFSGERSETQYF. CDR3 sequence (DNA): TGTGCCAGCAGCTTTAGCGGGGAGCGGAGCGAGACCCAGTACTTC.

The rearrangement joins TRBV7-9 to TRBJ2-7, with a weak D call TRBD2 (5 bases). Germline-derived CDR1 and CDR2 are SEHNR and FQNEAQ (reference sequence). The CDR3 sequence is 14 residues long. V gave up 5 bases and J gave up 2 bases, with 13 bases separating them. CDR3 region: CASSPRGVTYEQYF. Written as DNA, the CDR3 is TGTGCCAGCAGCCCCCGGGGAGTCACCTACGAGCAGTACTTC.

V and J are TRBV11-3 and TRBJ1-1, with TRBD1 matching over 7 bases. The CDR3 extends over 13 amino acids. In germline, CDR1 is SGHNT, CDR2 YENEEA. V shed 6 bases and J 1 base; nucleotides not matched to a gene: 2. This chain's CDR3 is CASSYRGNTEAFF. In DNA form, the CDR3 reads TGTGCCAGCAGTTACAGGGGGAACACTGAAGCTTTCTTT.

V usage is TRBV5-6 and J usage is TRBJ2-5; 9 bases are shared with TRBD1. This CDR3 contains 13 residues. V lost 7 bases, J lost 13 bases, and 14 bases stayed unmatched. CDR1 and CDR2 from the germline V gene are SGHDT and YYEEEE. The CDR3 region has the DNA TGTGCCAGCGCGTTAGGGGACAGGGTAACTTGGTACTTC. Its translation: CASALGDRVTWYF.

Here the CDR3 reads CASSASAGGNTGELFF. CDR3 coding DNA: TGTGCCAGCAGCGCCTCAGCGGGGGGGAACACCGGGGAGCTGTTTTTT. This chain links TRBV3-1 with TRBJ2-2; 9 nucleotides match TRBD2. The germline CDR1 and CDR2 sequences are LGHDT and YNNKEL (reference sequence). CDR3 length: 16 residues. Losses at the gene ends were 5 bases for V and 1 base for J; bases not matched to a gene: 5. Full variable domain (outside the CDR3, taken from reference TRBV3-1 and TRBJ2-2): DTAVSQTPKYLVTQMGNDKSIKCEQNLGHDTMYWYKQDSKKFLKIMFSYNNKELIINETVPNRFSPKSPDKAHLNLHINSLELGDSAVYFCASSASAGGNTGELFFGEGSRLTVL.

The chain has TRBV29-1 and TRBJ2-2; D ambiguous. This CDR3 contains 13 residues. V was clipped by 0 bases and J by 7 bases, with 9 bases between them. Germline V gene sequence: CDR1 SQVTM, CDR2 ANQGSEA. The CDR3 here is CSVEDRGFGELFF. Here the CDR3 DNA reads TGCAGCGTTGAAGATCGCGGCTTCGGGGAGCTGTTTTTT.

V gene TRBV13 combines with J gene TRBJ1-6; TRBD1 agrees at 10 bases. The J segment lost 7 bases and the V segment lost 5 bases, leaving 2 bases of the junction unmatched. Germline V gene sequence: CDR1 PRHDT, CDR2 FYEKMQ (reference sequence). This CDR3 has 14 amino acids. The CDR3 region is CASSLDRGNSPLHF. The CDR3 nucleotides are TGTGCCAGCAGCCTGGACAGGGGGAATTCACCCCTCCACTTT.

The V call is TRBV2, the J call TRBJ2-4; possibly TRBD1 for D (6 bases). Trimming took off 5 bases at V and 5 bases at J, with 13 bases between the two ends. The CDR3 spans 14 residues. Germline CDR1 reads SNHLY; CDR2 reads FYNNEI. CDR3 loop: CASSLDSKQNIQYF. The CDR3 region has the DNA TGTGCCAGCAGTTTGGACAGCAAACAAAACATTCAGTACTTC.

The table lists this clonotype with a few counts. V gene TRBV6-5 combines with J gene TRBJ2-7; TRBD1 matches at 9 bases. The CDR3 sequence is 11 residues long. From germline, CDR1 is MNHEY and CDR2 SVGAGI. The trim removed 5 bases at V and 11 bases at J, leaving 4 bases unmatched. CDR3 sequence reads: CASSRRDREYF. Written as DNA, the CDR3 is TGTGCCAGCAGTCGCCGGGACAGGGAGTACTTC.

V and J are TRBV13 and TRBJ1-1; TRBD1 matches 9 bases. This CDR3 has 13 amino acids. J was trimmed by 8 bases and V by 5 bases; bases with no gene match: 6. CDR1 is PRHDT and CDR2 is FYEKMQ in the germline V gene (reference sequence). The CDR3 loop reads CASSATGGWEAFF. Written as DNA, the CDR3 is TGTGCCAGCAGCGCCACAGGGGGCTGGGAAGCTTTCTTT.

The chain employs TRBV4-1 and TRBJ2-7; 7 bases are a match to TRBD2. Trimming removed 3 bases from V and 4 bases from J; junction bases left unmatched: 6. This CDR3 has 14 amino acids. Germline CDR1 MGHRA, CDR2 YSYEKL. This CDR3 reads CASSQTSMGYEQYF. The CDR3 DNA is TGCGCCAGCAGCCAGACTAGCATGGGGTACGAGCAGTACTTC.

This rearrangement joins TRBV5-6 to TRBJ1-2; D might be TRBD1 (6 bases). The V and J ends lost 0 bases and 4 bases respectively, with 10 bases between them. The CDR3 sequence is 14 residues long. The V gene's germline CDR1 is SGHDT and CDR2 YYEEEE. CDR3 nucleotides: TGTGCCAGCAGCTTGGGGACAGTAAGCTATGGCTACACCTTC. The encoded protein is CASSLGTVSYGYTF.

The V gene is TRBV20-1, the J gene TRBJ1-1, with 7 bases aligning to TRBD1. J lost 4 bases, V lost 5 bases, and 10 bases had no gene match. Germline V gene lookup returns CDR1 DFQATT and CDR2 SNEGSKA (reference sequence). The CDR3 loop spans 14 amino acids. This chain's CDR3 is CSAGPTGRSTEAFF. The CDR3 DNA sequence: TGCAGTGCTGGTCCGACAGGGCGAAGCACTGAAGCTTTCTTT.

The chain carries TRBV7-9 and TRBJ2-7, with 8 positions matching TRBD1. Germline V gene lookup returns CDR1 SEHNR and CDR2 FQNEAQ (reference sequence). This CDR3 has 14 amino acids. V trimming: 3 bases; J trimming: 5 bases; junction bases outside the gene matches: 6. The CDR3 region has the DNA TGTGCCAGCAGCTTGGACAGGGACCGAAACGAGCAGTACTTC. Its protein product is CASSLDRDRNEQYF.